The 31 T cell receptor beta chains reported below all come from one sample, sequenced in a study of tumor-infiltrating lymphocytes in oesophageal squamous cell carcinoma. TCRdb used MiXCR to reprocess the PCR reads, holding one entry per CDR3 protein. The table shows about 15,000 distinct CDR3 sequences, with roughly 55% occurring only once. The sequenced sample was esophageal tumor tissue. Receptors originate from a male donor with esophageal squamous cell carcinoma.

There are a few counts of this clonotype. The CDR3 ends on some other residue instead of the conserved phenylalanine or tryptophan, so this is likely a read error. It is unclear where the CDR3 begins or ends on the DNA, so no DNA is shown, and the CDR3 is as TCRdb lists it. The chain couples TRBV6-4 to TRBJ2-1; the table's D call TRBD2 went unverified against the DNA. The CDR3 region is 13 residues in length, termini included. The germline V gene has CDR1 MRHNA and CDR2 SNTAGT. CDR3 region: CASLSGASTSSTS.

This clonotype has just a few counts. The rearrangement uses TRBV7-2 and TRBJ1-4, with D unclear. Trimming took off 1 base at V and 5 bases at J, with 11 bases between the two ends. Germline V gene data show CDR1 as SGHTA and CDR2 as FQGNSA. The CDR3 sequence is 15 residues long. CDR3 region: CASSLVGSGNEKLFF. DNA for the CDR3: TGTGCCAGCAGCTTAGTAGGATCGGGAAATGAAAAACTGTTTTTT.

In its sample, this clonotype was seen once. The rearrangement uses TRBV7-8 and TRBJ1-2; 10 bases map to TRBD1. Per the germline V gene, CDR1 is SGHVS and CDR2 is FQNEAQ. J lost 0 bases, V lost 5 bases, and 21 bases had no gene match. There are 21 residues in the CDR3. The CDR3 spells CASSLGAGGTGALLANYGYTF. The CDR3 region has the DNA TGTGCCAGCAGCCTAGGGGCGGGGGGGACAGGGGCCTTGTTAGCTAACTATGGCTACACCTTC.

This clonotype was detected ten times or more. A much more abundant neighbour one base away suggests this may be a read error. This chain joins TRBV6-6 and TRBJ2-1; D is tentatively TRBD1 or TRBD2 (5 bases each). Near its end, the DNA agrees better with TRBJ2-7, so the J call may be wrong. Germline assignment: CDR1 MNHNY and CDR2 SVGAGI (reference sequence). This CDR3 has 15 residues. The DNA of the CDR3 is TGTGCCAGCAGTTACCCGGGACGCTCCTACAATGAGCAGTACTTC. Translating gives CASSYPGRSYNEQYF.

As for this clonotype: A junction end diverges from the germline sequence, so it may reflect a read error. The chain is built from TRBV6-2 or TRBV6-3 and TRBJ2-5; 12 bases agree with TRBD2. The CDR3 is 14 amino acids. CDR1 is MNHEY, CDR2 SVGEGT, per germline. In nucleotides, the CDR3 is TGTGCCAGCAGTCCTCGGACTAGCGGGACGGGTTTGTTCTTC. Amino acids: CASSPRTSGTGLFF.

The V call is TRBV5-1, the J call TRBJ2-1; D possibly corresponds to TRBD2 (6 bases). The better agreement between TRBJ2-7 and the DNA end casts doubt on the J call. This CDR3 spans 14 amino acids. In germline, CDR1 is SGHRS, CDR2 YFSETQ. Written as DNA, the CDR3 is TGCGCCAGCAGCTTAAAGCGGGTCTACAATGAGCAGTACTTC. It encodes CASSLKRVYNEQYF.

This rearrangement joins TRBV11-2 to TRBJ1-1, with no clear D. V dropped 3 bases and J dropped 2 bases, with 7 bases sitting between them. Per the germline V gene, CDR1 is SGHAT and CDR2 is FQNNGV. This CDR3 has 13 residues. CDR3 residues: CASSLILNTEAFF. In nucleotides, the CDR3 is TGTGCCAGCAGCTTGATTTTAAACACTGAAGCTTTCTTT.

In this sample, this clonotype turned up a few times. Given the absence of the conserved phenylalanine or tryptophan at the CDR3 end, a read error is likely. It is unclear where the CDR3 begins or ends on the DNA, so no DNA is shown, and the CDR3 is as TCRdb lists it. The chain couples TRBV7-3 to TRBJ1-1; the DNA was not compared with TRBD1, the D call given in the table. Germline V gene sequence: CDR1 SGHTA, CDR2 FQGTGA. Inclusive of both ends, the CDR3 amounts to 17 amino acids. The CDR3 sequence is CASSLGRIAPTSSTSAP.

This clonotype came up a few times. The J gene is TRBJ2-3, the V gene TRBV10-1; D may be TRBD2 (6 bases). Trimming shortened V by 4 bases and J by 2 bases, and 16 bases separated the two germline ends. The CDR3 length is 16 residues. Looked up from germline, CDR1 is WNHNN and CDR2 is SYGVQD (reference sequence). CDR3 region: CASSGVGGAITDTQYF. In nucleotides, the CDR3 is TGCGCCAGCAGTGGTGTTGGAGGGGCGATCACAGATACGCAGTATTTT.

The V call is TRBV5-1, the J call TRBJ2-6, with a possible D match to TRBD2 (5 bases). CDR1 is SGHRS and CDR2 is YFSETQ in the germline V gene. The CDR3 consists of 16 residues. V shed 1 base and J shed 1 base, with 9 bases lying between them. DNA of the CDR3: TGCGCCAGCAGCTTGCGAGCGGCTTCTGGGGCCAACGTCCTGACTTTC. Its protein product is CASSLRAASGANVLTF.

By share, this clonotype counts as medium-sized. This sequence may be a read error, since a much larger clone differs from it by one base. The CDR3 DNA follows: TGTGCCAGCAAAGTCAACAGGGCTACCTACAATGAGCAGTACTTC. It translates to CASKVNRATYNEQYF. The rearrangement links TRBV6-1 to TRBJ2-1; D is perhaps TRBD1 (6 bases). The J call may be in error: the DNA end matches TRBJ2-7 better. The CDR3 sequence is 15 residues long. CDR1 is MNHNS and CDR2 is SASEGT in the germline V gene.

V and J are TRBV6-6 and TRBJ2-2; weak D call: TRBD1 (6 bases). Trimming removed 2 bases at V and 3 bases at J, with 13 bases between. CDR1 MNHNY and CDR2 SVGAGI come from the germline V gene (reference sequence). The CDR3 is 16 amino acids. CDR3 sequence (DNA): TGTGCCAGCAGTTACACCCCACAGGGTGACACCGGGGAGCTGTTTTTT. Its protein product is CASSYTPQGDTGELFF.

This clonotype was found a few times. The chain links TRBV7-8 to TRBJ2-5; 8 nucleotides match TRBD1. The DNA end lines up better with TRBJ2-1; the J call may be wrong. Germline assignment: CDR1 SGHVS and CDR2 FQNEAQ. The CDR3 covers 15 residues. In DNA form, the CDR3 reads TGTGCCAGCAGCCTAATACCGGGACAGGCGAATGAGCAGTTCTTC. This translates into CASSLIPGQANEQFF.

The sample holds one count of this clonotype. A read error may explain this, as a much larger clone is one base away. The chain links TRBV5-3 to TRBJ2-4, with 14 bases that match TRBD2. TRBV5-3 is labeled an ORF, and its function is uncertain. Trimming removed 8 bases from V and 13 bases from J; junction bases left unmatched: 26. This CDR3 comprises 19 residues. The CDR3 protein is CASSPGTSGSLGSYNEQYF. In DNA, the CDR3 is TGTGCCAGCAGCCCGGGGACTAGCGGGAGTCTTGGCTCCTACAATGAGCAGTACTTC.

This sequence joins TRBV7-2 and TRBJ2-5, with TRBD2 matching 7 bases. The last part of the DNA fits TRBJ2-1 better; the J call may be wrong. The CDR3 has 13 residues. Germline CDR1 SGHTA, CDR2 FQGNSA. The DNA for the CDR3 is TGTGCCAGCAGCACCGGACTAGACTATGAGCAGTTCTTC. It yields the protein CASSTGLDYEQFF.

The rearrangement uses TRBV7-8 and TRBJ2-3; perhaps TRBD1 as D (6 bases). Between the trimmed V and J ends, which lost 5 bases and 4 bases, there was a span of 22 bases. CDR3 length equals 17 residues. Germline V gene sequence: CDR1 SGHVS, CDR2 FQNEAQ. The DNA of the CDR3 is TGTGCCAGCAGCCTACTTCAACTAGGGGGAGCCTCAGATACGCAGTATTTT. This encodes CASSLLQLGGASDTQYF.

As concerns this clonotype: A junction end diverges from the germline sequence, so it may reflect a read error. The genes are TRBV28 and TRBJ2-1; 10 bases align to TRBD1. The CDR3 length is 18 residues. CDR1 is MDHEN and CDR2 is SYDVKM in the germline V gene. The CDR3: CASSLLGFGGQGYNEQFF. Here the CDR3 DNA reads TGCGCCAGCAGTTTATTGGGGTTTGGGGGACAGGGGTACAATGAGCAGTTCTTC.

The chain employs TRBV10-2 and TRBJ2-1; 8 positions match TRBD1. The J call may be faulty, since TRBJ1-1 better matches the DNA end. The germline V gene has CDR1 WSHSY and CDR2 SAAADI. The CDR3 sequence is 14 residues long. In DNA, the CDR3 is TGCGCCAGCACTACCACAGGGGGGAACACTGAAGCTTTCTTT. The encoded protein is CASTTTGGNTEAFF.

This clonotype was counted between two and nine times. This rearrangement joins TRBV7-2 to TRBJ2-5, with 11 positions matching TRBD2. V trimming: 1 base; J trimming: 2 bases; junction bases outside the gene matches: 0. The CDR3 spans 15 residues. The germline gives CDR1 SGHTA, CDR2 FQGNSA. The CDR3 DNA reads TGTGCCAGCAGCTTAGTAGCGGGAGGGCAAGAGACCCAGTACTTC. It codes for CASSLVAGGQETQYF.

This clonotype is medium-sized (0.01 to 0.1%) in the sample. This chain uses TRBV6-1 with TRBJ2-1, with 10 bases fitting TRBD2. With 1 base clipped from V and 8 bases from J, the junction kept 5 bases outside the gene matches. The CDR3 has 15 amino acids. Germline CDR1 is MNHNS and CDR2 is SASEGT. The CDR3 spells CASSEGASGSYEQFF. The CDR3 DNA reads TGTGCCAGCAGTGAAGGTGCTAGCGGGAGCTATGAGCAGTTCTTC.

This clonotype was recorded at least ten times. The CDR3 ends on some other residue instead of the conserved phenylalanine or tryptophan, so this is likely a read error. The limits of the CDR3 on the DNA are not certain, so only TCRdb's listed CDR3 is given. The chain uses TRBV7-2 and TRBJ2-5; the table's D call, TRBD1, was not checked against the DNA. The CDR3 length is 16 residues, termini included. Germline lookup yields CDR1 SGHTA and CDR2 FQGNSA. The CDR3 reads CASREGTGRYGYTFGS.

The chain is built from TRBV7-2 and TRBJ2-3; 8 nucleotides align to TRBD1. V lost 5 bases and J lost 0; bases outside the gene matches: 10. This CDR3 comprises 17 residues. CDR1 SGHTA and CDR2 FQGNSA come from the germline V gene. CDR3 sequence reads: CASSPRQGLQSTDTQYF. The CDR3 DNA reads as TGTGCCAGCAGCCCTCGACAGGGGCTTCAGAGCACAGATACGCAGTATTTT. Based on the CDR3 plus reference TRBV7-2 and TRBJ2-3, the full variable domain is GAGVSQSPSNKVTEKGKDVELRCDPISGHTALYWYRQSLGQGLEFLIYFQGNSAPDKSGLPSDRFSAERTGGSVSTLTIQRTQQEDSAVYLCASSPRQGLQSTDTQYFGPGTRLTVL.

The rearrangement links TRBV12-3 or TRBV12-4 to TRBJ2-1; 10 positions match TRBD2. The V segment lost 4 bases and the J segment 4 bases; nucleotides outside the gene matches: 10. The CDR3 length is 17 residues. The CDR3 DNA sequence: TGTGCCAGCAGTTCCATTCCGGGACTAGCGTGGTACAATGAGCAGTTCTTC. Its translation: CASSSIPGLAWYNEQFF.

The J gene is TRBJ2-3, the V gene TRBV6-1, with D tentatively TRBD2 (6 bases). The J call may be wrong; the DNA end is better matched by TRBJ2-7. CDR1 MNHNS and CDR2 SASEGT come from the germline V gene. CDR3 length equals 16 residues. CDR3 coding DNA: TGTGCCAGCAGTGAAGGAGGGCGGGGACCCTACTACGAGCAGTACTTC. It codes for CASSEGGRGPYYEQYF.

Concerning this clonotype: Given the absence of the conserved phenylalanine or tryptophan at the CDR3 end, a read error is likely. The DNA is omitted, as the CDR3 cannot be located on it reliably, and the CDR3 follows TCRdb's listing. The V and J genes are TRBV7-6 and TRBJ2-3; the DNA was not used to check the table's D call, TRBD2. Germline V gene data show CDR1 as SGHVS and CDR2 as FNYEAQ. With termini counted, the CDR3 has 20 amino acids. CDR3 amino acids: CASSLSRTSGPAPTSSTSVR.

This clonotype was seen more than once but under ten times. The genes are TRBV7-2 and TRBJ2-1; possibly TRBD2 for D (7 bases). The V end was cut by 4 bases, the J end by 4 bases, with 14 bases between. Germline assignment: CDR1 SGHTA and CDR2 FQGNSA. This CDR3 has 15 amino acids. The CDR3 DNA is TGTGCCAGCAGCTCCTGGAAGGGGGGGTACAATGAGCAGTTCTTC. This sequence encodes CASSSWKGGYNEQFF.

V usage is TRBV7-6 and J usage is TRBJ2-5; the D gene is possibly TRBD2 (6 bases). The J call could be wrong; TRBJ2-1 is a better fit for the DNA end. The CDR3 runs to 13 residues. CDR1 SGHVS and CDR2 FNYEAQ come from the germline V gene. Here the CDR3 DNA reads TGTGCCAGCAGCCTGACTAGAGGGGATGAGCAGTTCTTC. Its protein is CASSLTRGDEQFF.

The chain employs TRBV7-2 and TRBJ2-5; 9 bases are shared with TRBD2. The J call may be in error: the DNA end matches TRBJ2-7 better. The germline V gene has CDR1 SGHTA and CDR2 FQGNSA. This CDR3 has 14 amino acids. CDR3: CASSSTSGSYEQYF. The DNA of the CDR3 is TGTGCCAGCAGCTCGACTAGCGGCTCCTACGAGCAGTACTTC.

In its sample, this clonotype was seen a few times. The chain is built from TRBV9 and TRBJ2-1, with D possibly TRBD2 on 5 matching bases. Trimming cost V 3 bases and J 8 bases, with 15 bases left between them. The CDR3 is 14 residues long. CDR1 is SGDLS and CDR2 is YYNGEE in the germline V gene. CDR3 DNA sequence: TGTGCCAGCAGCGCCCCTACTAGGAACGATGAGCAGTTCTTC. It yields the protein CASSAPTRNDEQFF.

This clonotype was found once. The CDR3 spells CASSLRGGGETQYF. The CDR3 DNA reads TGTGCCAGCAGCTTAAGGGGGGGAGGGGAGACCCAGTACTTC. V and J are TRBV11-2 and TRBJ2-5, with D possibly matching TRBD2 (7 bases). Germline V gene lookup returns CDR1 SGHAT and CDR2 FQNNGV. The CDR3 contains 14 residues. Trimming shortened V by 2 bases and J by 5 bases, and 12 bases separated the two germline ends. Looking up the rest from reference TRBV11-2 and TRBJ2-5 gives the full variable domain: EAGVAQSPRYKIIEKRQSVAFWCNPISGHATLYWYQQILGQGPKLLIQFQNNGVVDDSQLPKDRFSAERLKGVDSTLKIQPAKLEDSAVYLCASSLRGGGETQYFGPGTRLLVL.

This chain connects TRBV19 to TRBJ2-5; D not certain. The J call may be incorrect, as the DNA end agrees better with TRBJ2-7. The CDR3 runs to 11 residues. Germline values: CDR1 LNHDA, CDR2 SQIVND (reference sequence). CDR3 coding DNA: TGTGCCAGTAGTACCAAGCACGAGCAGTACTTC. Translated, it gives CASSTKHEQYF.